A single sample gave rise to the 20 T cell receptor beta chains below, sequenced in a study of OX40 agonist ivuxolimab in advanced cancers. Libraries were built with the immunoSEQ multiplex PCR assay. Imported from immuneACCESS, the table was reduced by TCRdb to in-frame sequences with V and J called. These copies leave out some clones; in studies compared against another copy, an unresolved V gene accounts for under half, and the cause of the remainder is not known. The sample table records about 82,000 clones; about 91% of these occur just once. The top ten clonotypes cover about 2.3% of the sample. This specimen consisted of CD4+ or CD8+ T cells sorted from blood, obtained in a trial of the OX40 agonist ivuxolimab. The receptors stem from an adult with an advanced solid tumor such as melanoma, head and neck, liver or kidney cancer.

The V gene is TRBV11-3, the J gene TRBJ2-6; D is possibly TRBD1 (6 bases). V was trimmed by 4 bases and J by 1 base, leaving 11 bases between them. In germline, CDR1 is SGHNT, CDR2 YENEEA. The CDR3 runs 16 residues. Here the CDR3 DNA reads TGTGCCAGCAGCTCGCCAGGGGTATCTGGGGCCAACGTCCTGACTTTC. It yields the protein CASSSPGVSGANVLTF.

V and J are TRBV5-6 and TRBJ1-1; 8 nucleotides line up with TRBD1. The CDR3 sequence is 16 residues long. The V gene's germline CDR1 is SGHDT and CDR2 YYEEEE. V shed 4 bases, J shed 3 bases, and the junction held 11 bases outside the gene matches. CDR3 amino acids: CASSPAQGARYTEAFF. The CDR3 coding sequence is TGTGCCAGCAGCCCGGCCCAGGGGGCGCGGTACACTGAAGCTTTCTTT.

This clone came up once. The V gene is TRBV6-1, the J gene TRBJ1-2; D remains unclear. The V end lost 0 bases, the J end lost 0 bases, and 14 bases lay between the germline ends. There are 17 residues in the CDR3. CDR1 and CDR2 from the germline V gene are MNHNS and SASEGT. The DNA of the CDR3 is TGTGCCAGCAGTGAAGCGCTTCGAGGCCCCTCTAACTATGGCTACACCTTC. This codes for CASSEALRGPSNYGYTF.

J is TRBJ2-3 and V is TRBV10-1; weak D call: TRBD1 (6 bases). This CDR3 comprises 14 residues. V dropped 7 bases and J dropped 6 bases, with 17 bases sitting between them. The germline gives CDR1 WNHNN, CDR2 SYGVQD (reference sequence). The CDR3 sequence is CASTRDTGSDTQYF. The DNA for the CDR3 is TGCGCCAGCACCCGGGACACGGGCAGCGATACGCAGTATTTT.

This clone has only one observation. This chain links TRBV18 with TRBJ2-7; TRBD1 aligns across 11 bases. This CDR3 is 16 amino acids long. The ends lost 3 bases at V and 3 bases at J; junction bases unmatched: 7. The V gene's germline CDR1 is KGHSH and CDR2 LQKENI. As DNA, the CDR3 is TGTGCCAGCTCACCCCCGACCGGGACAGGGGGCTACGAGCAGTACTTC. Translating it yields CASSPPTGTGGYEQYF.

The chain links TRBV5-4 to TRBJ2-7, with D uncertain. The germline V and J ends were trimmed by 5 bases and 9 bases, with 21 bases remaining between them. The CDR3 has 14 amino acids. Germline lookup yields CDR1 SGHNT and CDR2 YYREEE (reference sequence). Written as DNA, the CDR3 is TGTGCCAGCAGTCGGAAAGACTTAGAAATTGGGCAGTACTTC. Encoded protein: CASSRKDLEIGQYF.

The chain joins TRBV13 to TRBJ1-3, with D uncertain. The CDR3 loop spans 15 amino acids. Trimming shortened V by 5 bases and J by 0 bases, and 11 bases separated the two germline ends. Germline values: CDR1 PRHDT, CDR2 FYEKMQ (reference sequence). The CDR3: CASSPDGNSGNTIYF. The CDR3 DNA follows: TGTGCCAGCAGCCCGGACGGTAACTCTGGAAACACCATATATTTT.

V usage is TRBV5-1 and J usage is TRBJ2-1, with 12 bases matching TRBD2. Germline V gives CDR1 SGHRS, CDR2 YFSETQ. The CDR3 covers 15 residues. V shed 4 bases and J 5 bases; nucleotides not matched to a gene: 4. The CDR3 nucleotides read TGCGCCAGCAGCCCCCTAGCGGGAGGGCACAATGAGCAGTTCTTC. Protein sequence: CASSPLAGGHNEQFF.

V is TRBV11-2 and J is TRBJ1-6; no reliable D call. The CDR3 is 16 residues long. V was cut by 6 bases and J by 0 bases, with 12 bases left in between. Germline V gene sequence: CDR1 SGHAT, CDR2 FQNNGV. The CDR3 reads CASRPVGSSYNSPLHF. In DNA, the CDR3 is TGTGCCAGCAGGCCCGTCGGGAGCTCCTATAATTCACCCCTCCACTTT.

This clone was counted once. The rearrangement uses TRBV5-6 and TRBJ2-7, with D perhaps matching TRBD1 (5 bases). CDR1 is SGHDT and CDR2 is YYEEEE in the germline V gene. With 1 base removed from V and 0 bases from J, the gap between germline ends came to 11 bases. The CDR3 consists of 15 residues. Here the CDR3 DNA reads TGTGCCAGCAGCTTGTTGGGGCCAAGCTCCTACGAGCAGTACTTC. This translates into CASSLLGPSSYEQYF.

The chain uses TRBV6-5 and TRBJ1-4, with 7 bases fitting TRBD1. This CDR3 region has 15 residues. Trimming took 6 bases from V and 5 from J; bases not matched to a gene: 9. Germline CDR1 and CDR2: MNHEY and SVGAGI. In nucleotides, the CDR3 is TGTGCCAGCAGGATCGAAGGGGGCGCAAATGAAAAACTGTTTTTT. Its protein product is CASRIEGGANEKLFF.

The V gene is TRBV5-5, the J gene TRBJ2-7; D not certain. With 0 bases removed from V and 3 bases from J, the gap between germline ends came to 7 bases. Germline V gives CDR1 SGHKS, CDR2 YYEKEE (reference sequence). The CDR3 contains 13 residues. CDR3 coding DNA: TGTGCCAGCAGCTTGGCTTGGGGCTACGAGCAGTACTTC. Residues: CASSLAWGYEQYF.

This sequence joins TRBV28 and TRBJ2-5; 13 positions agree with TRBD2. The CDR3 totals 16 residues. In germline, CDR1 is MDHEN, CDR2 SYDVKM. Unmatched junction bases numbered 9, after V lost 6 bases and J lost 5 bases. The CDR3 region is CASSLRGLAGRETQYF. In DNA, the CDR3 is TGTGCCAGCAGCCTCAGGGGACTAGCGGGGAGGGAGACCCAGTACTTC.

The V call is TRBV2, the J call TRBJ2-3, with 8 bases aligning to TRBD2. The junction had 2 bases not matched to a gene; V was cut back by 5 bases and J by 1 base. CDR1 SNHLY and CDR2 FYNNEI come from the germline V gene. The CDR3 is made up of 14 amino acids. DNA for the CDR3: TGTGCCAGCAGTCCACTAGCGGGCACAGATACGCAGTATTTT. This codes for CASSPLAGTDTQYF.

The rearrangement uses TRBV4-1 and TRBJ1-4, with 8 positions matching TRBD1. Looked up from germline, CDR1 is MGHRA and CDR2 is YSYEKL. J was trimmed by 2 bases and V by 4 bases; bases with no gene match: 3. CDR3 length: 15 residues. As DNA, the CDR3 is TGCGCCAGCAGCCCGGACAGGGTCACTAATGAAAAACTGTTTTTT. This sequence encodes CASSPDRVTNEKLFF.

The J gene is TRBJ1-6, the V gene TRBV27; D gene ambiguous. The length of the CDR3 is 15 residues. With 6 bases removed from V and 10 bases from J, the gap between germline ends came to 19 bases. Germline V gene lookup returns CDR1 MNHEY and CDR2 SMNVEV (reference sequence). This chain's CDR3 is CASRGRARSESPLHF. The DNA of the CDR3 is TGTGCCAGCAGGGGCCGTGCCCGGTCTGAGTCACCCCTCCACTTT.

This chain links TRBV9 with TRBJ2-3; D gene uncertain. V lost 3 bases, J lost 6 bases, and 8 bases lay in between. Germline V gene lookup returns CDR1 SGDLS and CDR2 YYNGEE. CDR3 size: 12 residues. The CDR3 reads CASSGAGDTQYF. The DNA for the CDR3 is TGTGCCAGCAGCGGGGCCGGGGATACGCAGTATTTT.

The table lists this clone with a count of one. The chain links TRBV7-3 to TRBJ2-2; D ambiguous. Per germline, CDR1 SGHTA and CDR2 FQGTGA. CDR3 length equals 15 residues. V was shortened by 1 base and J by 2 bases, with 8 bases between the two germline ends. CDR3 bases: TGTGCCAGCAGCTTAAATTTGGGTAACACCGGGGAGCTGTTTTTT. Protein product: CASSLNLGNTGELFF.

This chain connects TRBV28 to TRBJ2-1; D perhaps matches TRBD1 (5 bases). The CDR3 length is 12 residues. Trimming took off 10 bases at V and 8 bases at J, with 15 bases between the two ends. The germline V gene encodes CDR1 MDHEN and CDR2 SYDVKM. Here the CDR3 reads CAIRQGWYEQFF. In nucleotides, the CDR3 is TGTGCCATCAGGCAGGGATGGTATGAGCAGTTCTTC.

The rearrangement uses TRBV7-2 and TRBJ1-4, with D possibly matching TRBD1 (6 bases). CDR1 and CDR2 (germline): SGHTA, FQGNSA. The CDR3 has 16 amino acids. V was pared by 5 bases and J by 4 bases, with 17 bases between. The CDR3 spells CASSPEPTGVNEKLFF. The CDR3 DNA sequence: TGTGCCAGCAGCCCGGAGCCGACAGGAGTTAATGAAAAACTGTTTTTT. Full variable domain (remainder filled in from reference TRBV7-2 and TRBJ1-4): GAGVSQSPSNKVTEKGKDVELRCDPISGHTALYWYRQSLGQGLEFLIYFQGNSAPDKSGLPSDRFSAERTGGSVSTLTIQRTQQEDSAVYLCASSPEPTGVNEKLFFGSGTQLSVL.